Each of the 12 T cell receptor beta chains below was sequenced from the same sample in a study of blood T cell repertoires in COVID-19. Produced via immunoSEQ multiplex PCR; TCRdb's table is partial and in-frame only. This sample has 90,000 to 130,000 clones; 60% to 80% occur once, and the top ten carry roughly 17%. The sequenced sample consisted of peripheral blood. Receptors originate from an elderly woman with active or convalescent COVID-19.

The rearrangement joins TRBV14 to TRBJ2-1; 7 bases match TRBD1. There are 15 residues in the CDR3. The V gene end was trimmed by 3 bases and the J gene end by 3 bases; junction bases not matched to a gene: 5. Germline V gene lookup returns CDR1 SGHDN and CDR2 FVKESK. CDR3 loop: CASSHGRQGYNEQFF. The CDR3 DNA reads TGTGCCAGCAGCCATGGAAGACAGGGCTACAATGAGCAGTTCTTC.

V gene TRBV29-1 combines with J gene TRBJ2-1, with 8 nucleotides matching TRBD2. J gave up 12 bases and V 1 base, and 11 bases lay outside the gene matches. This CDR3 comprises 14 residues. Germline V gives CDR1 SQVTM, CDR2 ANQGSEA. The CDR3 DNA sequence: TGCAGCGTTGAAGGGACTAGCCCAGGTAATCGGCAGTTCTTC. This encodes CSVEGTSPGNRQFF.

This chain's CDR3 is CASSREGGYEQYF. CDR3 in DNA: TGTGCCAGCAGCCGGGAAGGGGGCTACGAGCAGTACTTC. V is TRBV4-2 and J is TRBJ2-7; D perhaps matches TRBD1 (6 bases). The CDR3 runs to 13 residues. The V gene lost 4 bases and the J gene lost 3 bases, with 10 bases spanning the gap. CDR1 is LGHNA, CDR2 YNFKEQ, per germline.

The chain carries TRBV19 and TRBJ2-1, with 9 bases fitting TRBD2. With 3 bases clipped from V and 3 bases from J, the junction kept 3 bases outside the gene matches. Germline CDR1 reads LNHDA; CDR2 reads SQIVND (reference sequence). The CDR3 is 15 residues long. The CDR3 spells CASSMLAGIYNEQFF. The CDR3 DNA reads TGTGCCAGTAGTATGCTAGCGGGGATCTACAATGAGCAGTTCTTC.

The chain joins TRBV4-2 to TRBJ2-3, with D possibly being TRBD2 (6 bases). Germline CDR1 LGHNA, CDR2 YNFKEQ. This CDR3 has 16 residues. Trimming left V 6 bases short and J 0 bases short, with 16 bases between. The CDR3 sequence is CASSLGGGFSTDTQYF. The CDR3 DNA reads TGTGCCAGCAGTTTGGGAGGAGGGTTTAGCACAGATACGCAGTATTTT.

This clone was detected only once. This sequence joins TRBV10-3 and TRBJ2-7; TRBD2 aligns across 11 bases. This CDR3 has 16 amino acids. V was pared by 4 bases and J by 0 bases, with 5 bases of the junction left unmatched. CDR1 and CDR2 (germline): ENHRY, SYGVKD. The CDR3 DNA follows: TGTGCCATCAGTGGGGGACTAGCGGACCTCTCCTACGAGCAGTACTTC. It encodes CAISGGLADLSYEQYF.

CDR3 sequence (DNA): TGCGCCAGCATGGGGGCGGTGAACACTGAAGCTTTCTTT. As protein: CASMGAVNTEAFF. The chain couples TRBV10-2 to TRBJ1-1; the D gene is possibly TRBD1 (6 bases). The CDR3 is 13 residues long. The germline V gene has CDR1 WSHSY and CDR2 SAAADI. V was pared by 7 bases and J by 0 bases, with 9 bases between.

The V gene is TRBV19, the J gene TRBJ2-7; 11 nucleotides align to TRBD2. The CDR3 runs to 15 residues. Germline values: CDR1 LNHDA, CDR2 SQIVND (reference sequence). V was clipped by 4 bases and J by 3 bases; unmatched bases: 5. CDR3 DNA sequence: TGTGCCAGTAGTAGGGGGACTAGCGGTTACTACGAGCAGTACTTC. Its translation is CASSRGTSGYYEQYF.

The rearrangement links TRBV6-6 to TRBJ1-5; D gene uncertain. The germline V gene has CDR1 MNHNY and CDR2 SVGAGI (reference sequence). V lost 0 bases and J 0 bases, leaving 6 bases between the germline ends. The CDR3 is 15 residues long. CDR3 sequence (DNA): TGTGCCAGCAGTTACTCGAGATATAGCAATCAGCCCCAGCATTTT. Translation gives CASSYSRYSNQPQHF.

The rearrangement joins TRBV4-1 to TRBJ1-3, with TRBD1 matching 7 bases. The CDR3 is 15 amino acids. The germline V gene encodes CDR1 MGHRA and CDR2 YSYEKL. V trimming: 5 bases; J trimming: 0 bases; junction bases outside the gene matches: 4. The CDR3 sequence: CASSKDRLSGNTIYF. The CDR3, as DNA: TGCGCCAGCAGCAAGGACAGGCTCTCTGGAAACACCATATATTTT.

This CDR3 reads CAISSDTYGYTF. The DNA for the CDR3 is TGTGCCATCAGCTCAGATACCTATGGCTACACCTTC. The chain carries TRBV10-3 and TRBJ1-2; D is unresolved. There are 12 residues in the CDR3. Germline V gene data show CDR1 as ENHRY and CDR2 as SYGVKD. Trimming removed 6 bases at V and 4 bases at J, with 9 bases between.

This sequence joins TRBV9 and TRBJ2-5, with D possibly TRBD2 on 6 matching bases. This CDR3 has 14 residues. CDR1 is SGDLS and CDR2 is YYNGEE in the germline V gene. The V end was cut by 2 bases, the J end by 1 base, with 9 bases between. The DNA for the CDR3 is TGTGCCAGCAGCGTGAGGGACTTCCAAGAGACCCAGTACTTC. It yields the protein CASSVRDFQETQYF.